The clone carrying this T cell receptor (beta chain) has a handful of counts. Time point reported: persistent/refractory GD, antithyroid drugs over 5 years with positive TRAb. The authors made the TCR library using RNA they extracted from PBMCs. American Thyroid Association guidelines were used to diagnose Graves' disease. Sequencing libraries for TCR beta were prepared with iRepertoire HTBI primers and Arm-PCR of CDR3 regions. TCRdb called the multiplex PCR reads again in MiXCR, with one record for every CDR3 protein. Seen here are a few hundred thousand distinct CDR3 sequences, around 21% observed once, and the top ten hold approximately 60%. In germline, CDR1 is SGHRS, CDR2 YFSETQ. Trimming pared 0 bases from V and 3 bases from J, leaving 12 bases between. The CDR3 extends over 16 amino acids. These data come from a study of regulatory T cells in long-lasting Graves disease.

This TCR was recovered from a female donor with Graves disease. The genes are TRBV5-1 and TRBJ2-2; tentatively, D is TRBD2 (5 bases). Sequences were derived from peripheral blood mononuclear cells (PBMCs), sampled when the disease was refractory, from a patient treated with antithyroid drugs. CDR3 nucleotide sequence: TGCGCCAGCAGCTTGGAGGGCCCGCGGGACACCGGGGAGCTGTTTTTT. Protein sequence: CASSLEGPRDTGELFF.